This T cell receptor beta chain was retrieved from a study of patients and donors after allogeneic stem cell transplantation. Trimming cost V 5 bases and J 1 base, with 12 bases left between them. There are 15 residues in the CDR3. Germline-derived CDR1 and CDR2 are KGHDR and SFDVKD. TCRdb passed the RT-PCR reads through MiXCR, listing each CDR3 protein once. The sample shows approximately 250,000 distinct CDR3 sequences, 14% of them seen only once. This sequence was found in a human donor who was either an allogeneic HSCT recipient or a stem cell or donor lymphocyte infusion donor (not recorded which). It is not recorded whose cells these are; they may come from a transplant donor. The chain has TRBV24-1 and TRBJ2-3; a weak D match, TRBD2 (6 bases). The source material was blood, either unsorted or a sorted T cell fraction (not recorded which). The CDR3: CATSVPGLGTDTQYF. CDR3 in DNA: TGTGCCACCAGTGTTCCGGGACTGGGCACAGATACGCAGTATTTT.